The 13 T cell receptor beta chains reported below all come from one sample, sequenced in a study of response to subunit inactivated influenza vaccine. TCRdb re-called the RT-PCR reads with MiXCR, one entry per CDR3 protein. The sample carries around 580,000 distinct CDR3 sequences, about 14% recorded once. Here the sequenced sample was PBMCs from blood, taken 11 to 12 days after vaccination. These receptors were collected from a man aged 45-65 years who received an inactivated influenza vaccine.

This clonotype was seen a handful of times. V is TRBV12-3 or TRBV12-4 and J is TRBJ1-5; D is undetermined. The CDR3 is made up of 13 amino acids. The ends were cut back, 3 bases at V and 4 bases at J, with 7 bases in the middle. The CDR3: CASSLWENQPQHF. DNA of the CDR3: TGTGCCAGCAGTTTGTGGGAGAATCAGCCCCAGCATTTT.

This clonotype appeared many times. The V and J genes are TRBV9 and TRBJ2-1, with 11 bases aligning to TRBD2. Germline V lookup: CDR1 SGDLS, CDR2 YYNGEE. Trimming at V came to 4 bases and at J to 7 bases, leaving 10 bases not matched to a gene. This CDR3 has 16 residues. The CDR3 sequence: CASSFPGTSGGNEQFF. CDR3 bases: TGTGCCAGCAGCTTTCCCGGGACTAGCGGTGGGAATGAGCAGTTCTTC.

This clonotype occurred a few times. This chain joins TRBV12-3 or TRBV12-4 and TRBJ2-7; the D call may be TRBD1 or TRBD2 (5 bases each). This CDR3 has 17 residues. With 3 bases removed from V and 4 bases from J, the gap between germline ends came to 22 bases. CDR3 DNA sequence: TGTGCCAGCAGTTTTACTAGGGGAAGGGACGTGGGTTACGAGCAGTACTTC. It translates to CASSFTRGRDVGYEQYF.

The chain uses TRBV10-3 and TRBJ1-2; tentatively, D is TRBD1 (5 bases). The germline V and J ends were trimmed by 3 bases and 5 bases, with 13 bases remaining between them. This CDR3 has 14 residues. Germline V CDR1 and CDR2: ENHRY, SYGVKD. The CDR3 nucleotides are TGTGCCATCAGTGAAGGGGTGGGGGGTTATGGCTACACCTTC. It yields the protein CAISEGVGGYGYTF.

This clonotype turned up a few times. The chain couples TRBV25-1 to TRBJ2-5; 12 nucleotides line up with TRBD2. V gave up 3 bases and J gave up 5 bases; unmatched junction bases: 4. CDR3 length: 15 residues. Looked up from germline, CDR1 is MGHDK and CDR2 is SYGVNS. The CDR3, as DNA: TGTGCCAGCAGTGATAGGACTAGCGGGAAGGAGACCCAGTACTTC. Translation gives CASSDRTSGKETQYF. Supplemented by reference TRBV25-1 and TRBJ2-5, the full variable domain reads EADIYQTPRYLVIGTGKKITLECSQTMGHDKMYWYQQDPGMELHLIHYSYGVNSTEKGDLSSESTVSRIRTEHFPLTLESARPSHTSQYLCASSDRTSGKETQYFGPGTRLLVL.

This clonotype was counted only a few times. J is TRBJ1-5 and V is TRBV21-1; TRBD1 was called by the table and not checked on the DNA. TRBV21-1 has pseudogene status. The CDR3 contains 16 residues. The DNA for the CDR3 is TGTGCCAGCAGCAAAGGGGGACAGTATAGCAATCAGCCCCAGCATTTT. This codes for CASSKGGQYSNQPQHF.

The chain employs TRBV5-1 and TRBJ2-7; TRBD2 matches 7 bases. This CDR3 is 13 amino acids long. Per the germline V gene, CDR1 is SGHRS and CDR2 is YFSETQ. V shed 4 bases, J shed 7 bases, and the junction held 8 bases outside the gene matches. The DNA of the CDR3 is TGCGCCAGCAGCCGAGGACTAGAGGAAGAGCAGTACTTC. Translated, it gives CASSRGLEEEQYF.

This clonotype turned up a few times. This sequence joins TRBV16 and TRBJ1-4; possibly TRBD1 for D (5 bases). Deletions cut 0 bases from V and 4 bases from J, with 12 bases between. The CDR3 sequence is 16 residues long. Germline CDR1 and CDR2: KGHSY and FQNENV. CDR3 in amino acids: CASSQSSGQVNEKLFF. The CDR3 nucleotides read TGTGCCAGCAGCCAATCTTCAGGACAAGTTAATGAAAAACTGTTTTTT.

This clonotype was seen a few times. The gene calls are TRBV5-1 and TRBJ2-3; 14 nucleotides align to TRBD2. The CDR3 has 16 residues. Per germline, CDR1 SGHRS and CDR2 YFSETQ. V lost 4 bases and J lost 2; bases outside the gene matches: 3. In DNA form, the CDR3 reads TGCGCCAGCAGCCGGACTAGCGGGAGGCTCACAGATACGCAGTATTTT. Its translation is CASSRTSGRLTDTQYF.

This clonotype was counted between two and nine times. The rearrangement joins TRBV5-1 to TRBJ1-3; D not certain. Germline V lookup: CDR1 SGHRS, CDR2 YFSETQ. This CDR3 comprises 16 residues. The V gene lost 0 bases and the J gene lost 0 bases, with 10 bases spanning the gap. For the CDR3, the DNA is TGCGCCAGCAGCTTGGTGGGGTCGACCTCTGGAAACACCATATATTTT. Its protein product is CASSLVGSTSGNTIYF.

The chain recombines TRBV5-5 with TRBJ2-7; unclear D gene. CDR1 is SGHKS, CDR2 YYEKEE, per germline (reference sequence). CDR3 length: 14 amino acids. V lost 0 bases, J lost 3 bases, and 10 bases lay in between. The CDR3 here is CASSLVPGHYEQYF. The CDR3 nucleotides read TGTGCCAGCAGCTTGGTTCCAGGCCACTACGAGCAGTACTTC.

V is TRBV6-2 or TRBV6-3 and J is TRBJ2-1; 9 nucleotides match TRBD2. The CDR3 loop spans 16 amino acids. V lost 0 bases, J lost 8 bases, and 8 bases stayed unmatched. The germline V gene encodes CDR1 MNHEY and CDR2 SVGEGT. CDR3: CASSYSSAGGPHEQFF. The CDR3 bases are TGTGCCAGCAGTTACTCCTCGGCGGGAGGGCCCCATGAGCAGTTCTTC.

The V and J genes are TRBV10-3 and TRBJ2-7; a possible D gene is TRBD1 (6 bases). Trimming removed 1 base from V and 5 bases from J, with 6 bases in between. Looked up from germline, CDR1 is ENHRY and CDR2 is SYGVKD. The CDR3 sequence is 12 residues long. The CDR3 DNA is TGTGCCATCAGTGAGTACAGGGACGAGCAGTACTTC. Its translation: CAISEYRDEQYF.